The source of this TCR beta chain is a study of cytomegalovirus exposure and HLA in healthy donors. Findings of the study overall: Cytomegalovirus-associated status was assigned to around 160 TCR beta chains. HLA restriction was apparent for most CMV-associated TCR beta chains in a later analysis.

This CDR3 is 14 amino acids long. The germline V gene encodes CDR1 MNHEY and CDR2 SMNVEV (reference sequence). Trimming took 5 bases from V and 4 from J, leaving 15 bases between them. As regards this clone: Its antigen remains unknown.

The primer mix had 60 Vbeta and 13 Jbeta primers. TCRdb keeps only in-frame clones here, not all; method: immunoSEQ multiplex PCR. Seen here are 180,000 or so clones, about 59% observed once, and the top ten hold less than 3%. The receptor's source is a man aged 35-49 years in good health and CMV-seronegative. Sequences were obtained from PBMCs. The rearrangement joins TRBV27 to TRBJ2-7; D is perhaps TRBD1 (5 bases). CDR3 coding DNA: TGTGCCAGCAGTGCCTCCTTACAGGTTTACGAGCAGTACTTC. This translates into CASSASLQVYEQYF.